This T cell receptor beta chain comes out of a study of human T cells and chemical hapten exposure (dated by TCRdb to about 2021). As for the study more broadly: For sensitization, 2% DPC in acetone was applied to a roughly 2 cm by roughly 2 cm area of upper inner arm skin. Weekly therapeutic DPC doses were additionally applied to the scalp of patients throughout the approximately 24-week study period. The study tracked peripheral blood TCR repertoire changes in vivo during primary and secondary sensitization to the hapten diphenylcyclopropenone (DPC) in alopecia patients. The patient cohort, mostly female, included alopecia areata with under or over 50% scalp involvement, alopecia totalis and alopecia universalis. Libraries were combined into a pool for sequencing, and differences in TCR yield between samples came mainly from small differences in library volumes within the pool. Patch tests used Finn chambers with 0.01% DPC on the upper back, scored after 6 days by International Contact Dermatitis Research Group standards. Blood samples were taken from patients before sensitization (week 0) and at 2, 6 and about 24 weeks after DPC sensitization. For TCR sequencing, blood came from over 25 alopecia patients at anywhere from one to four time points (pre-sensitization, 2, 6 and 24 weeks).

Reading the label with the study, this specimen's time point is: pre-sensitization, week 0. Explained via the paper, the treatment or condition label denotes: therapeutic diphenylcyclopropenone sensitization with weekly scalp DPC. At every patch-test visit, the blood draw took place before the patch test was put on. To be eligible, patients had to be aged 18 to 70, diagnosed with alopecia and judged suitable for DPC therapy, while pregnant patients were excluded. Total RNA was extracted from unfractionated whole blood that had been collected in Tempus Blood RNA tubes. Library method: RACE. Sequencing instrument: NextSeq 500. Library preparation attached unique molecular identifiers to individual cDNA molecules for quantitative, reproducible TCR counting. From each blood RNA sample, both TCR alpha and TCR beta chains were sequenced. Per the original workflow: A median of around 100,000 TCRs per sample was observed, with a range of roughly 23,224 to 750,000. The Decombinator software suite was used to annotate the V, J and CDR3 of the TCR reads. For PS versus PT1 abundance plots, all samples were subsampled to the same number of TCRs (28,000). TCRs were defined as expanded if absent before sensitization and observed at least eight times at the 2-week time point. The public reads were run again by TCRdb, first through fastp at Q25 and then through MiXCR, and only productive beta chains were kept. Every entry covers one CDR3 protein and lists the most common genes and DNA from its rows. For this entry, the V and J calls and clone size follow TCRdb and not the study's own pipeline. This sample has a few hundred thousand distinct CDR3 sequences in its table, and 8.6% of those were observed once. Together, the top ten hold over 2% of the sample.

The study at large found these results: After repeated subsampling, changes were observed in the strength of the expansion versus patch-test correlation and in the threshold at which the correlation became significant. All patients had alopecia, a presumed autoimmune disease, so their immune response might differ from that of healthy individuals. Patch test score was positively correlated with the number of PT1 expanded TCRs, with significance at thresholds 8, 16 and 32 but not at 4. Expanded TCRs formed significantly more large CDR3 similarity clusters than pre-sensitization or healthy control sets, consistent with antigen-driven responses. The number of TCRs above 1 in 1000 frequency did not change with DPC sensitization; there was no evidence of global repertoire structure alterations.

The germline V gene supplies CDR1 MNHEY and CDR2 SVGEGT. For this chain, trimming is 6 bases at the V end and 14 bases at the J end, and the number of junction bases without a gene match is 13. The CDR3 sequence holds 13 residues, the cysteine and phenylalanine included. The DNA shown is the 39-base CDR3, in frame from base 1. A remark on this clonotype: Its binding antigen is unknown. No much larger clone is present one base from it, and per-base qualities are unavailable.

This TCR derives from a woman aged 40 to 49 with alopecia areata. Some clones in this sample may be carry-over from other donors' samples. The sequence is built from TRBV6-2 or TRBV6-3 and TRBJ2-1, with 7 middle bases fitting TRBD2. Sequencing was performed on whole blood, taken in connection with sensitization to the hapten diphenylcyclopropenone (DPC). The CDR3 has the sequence CASSQVSGDLKFF. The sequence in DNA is TGTGCCAGCAGCCAAGTCAGCGGGGACTTGAAGTTCTTC.